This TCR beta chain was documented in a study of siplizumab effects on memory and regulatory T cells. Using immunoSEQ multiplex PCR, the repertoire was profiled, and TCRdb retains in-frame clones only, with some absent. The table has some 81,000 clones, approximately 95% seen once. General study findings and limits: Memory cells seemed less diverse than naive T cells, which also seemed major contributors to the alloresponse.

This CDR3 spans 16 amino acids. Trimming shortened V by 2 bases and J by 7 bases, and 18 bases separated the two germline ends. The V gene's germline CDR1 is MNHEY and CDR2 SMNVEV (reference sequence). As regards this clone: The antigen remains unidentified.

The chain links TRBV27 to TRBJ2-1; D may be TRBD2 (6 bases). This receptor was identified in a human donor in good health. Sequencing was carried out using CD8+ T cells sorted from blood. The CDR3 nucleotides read TGTGCCAGCAGTTTACTCGGGACTTACTTGGGGAATGAGCAGTTCTTC. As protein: CASSLLGTYLGNEQFF.